A single sample is the source of the 18 T cell receptor beta chains below, sequenced in a study of blood T cell repertoires in COVID-19 (dated by TCRdb to 2019 to 2021). Library preparation used the immunoSEQ multiplex PCR assay. This immuneACCESS table, as held by TCRdb, lists in-frame sequences with V and J called but not all clones. Of the missing ones, under half trace to an unresolved V gene in checked studies; the others have no known cause. For this sample the table gives tens of thousands of clones, of which almost 80% were detected only once. The leading ten clones occupy 16% of the sample. Source material: peripheral blood. These receptors all stem from a man aged 60 to 69 with acute or convalescent COVID-19.

This chain joins TRBV24-1 and TRBJ1-5, with D maybe TRBD1 (5 bases). This CDR3 spans 18 amino acids. CDR1 is KGHDR, CDR2 SFDVKD, per germline. V was shortened by 2 bases and J by 2 bases, with 18 bases between the two germline ends. CDR3 nucleotide sequence: TGTGCCACCAGTGATTCGACAGCTGGGGGGGGAGGCAATCAGCCCCAGCATTTT. This gives the protein CATSDSTAGGGGNQPQHF.

The rearrangement links TRBV10-3 to TRBJ1-1; the D gene is possibly TRBD1 (5 bases). Trimming cost V 3 bases and J 1 base, with 18 bases left between them. Germline CDR1 is ENHRY and CDR2 is SYGVKD. The CDR3 consists of 17 residues. The CDR3 DNA reads TGTGCCATCAGTGACCCTCGTTGGGGCTTCGGGAACACTGAAGCTTTCTTT. As protein: CAISDPRWGFGNTEAFF.

This chain connects TRBV9 to TRBJ2-3, with 7 bases fitting TRBD1. The ends lost 3 bases at V and 1 base at J; junction bases unmatched: 5. The CDR3 runs to 15 residues. Germline V gene data show CDR1 as SGDLS and CDR2 as YYNGEE. In nucleotides, the CDR3 is TGTGCCAGCAGCGCACACAGGGGAGGCACAGATACGCAGTATTTT. Translated: CASSAHRGGTDTQYF.

This clone was detected only once. The V call is TRBV9, the J call TRBJ1-2; D is undetermined. Per germline, CDR1 SGDLS and CDR2 YYNGEE. The CDR3 contains 14 residues. Trimming removed 2 bases from V and 6 bases from J, with 14 bases in between. The CDR3 here is CASSVGSTYNGYTF. CDR3 DNA: TGTGCCAGCAGCGTCGGGTCAACTTATAATGGCTACACCTTC.

This clone was picked up a small number of times. The chain joins TRBV6-5 to TRBJ2-5; TRBD1 is a possible D gene (5 bases). V was pared by 2 bases and J by 2 bases, with 15 bases between. Germline V lookup: CDR1 MNHEY, CDR2 SVGAGI. The CDR3 totals 16 residues. CDR3 in DNA: TGTGCCAGCAGTTACGACCCTGGCAGGGCGCAAGAGACCCAGTACTTC. Translation: CASSYDPGRAQETQYF.

V gene TRBV7-9 combines with J gene TRBJ1-1; tentatively, D is TRBD1 (6 bases). The CDR3 runs 15 residues. V shed 1 base and J shed 4 bases, with 13 bases lying between them. Per the germline V gene, CDR1 is SEHNR and CDR2 is FQNEAQ (reference sequence). The CDR3 loop reads CASSLGLGASTEAFF. CDR3 sequence (DNA): TGTGCCAGCAGCTTAGGGTTGGGGGCGAGCACTGAAGCTTTCTTT. Full variable domain (missing parts from reference TRBV7-9 and TRBJ1-1): DTGVSQNPRHKITKRGQNVTFRCDPISEHNRLYWYRQTLGQGPEFLTYFQNEAQLEKSRLLSDRFSAERPKGSFSTLEIQRTEQGDSAMYLCASSLGLGASTEAFFGQGTRLTVV.

The chain links TRBV5-5 to TRBJ2-5; tentatively, D is TRBD1 (6 bases). There are 15 residues in the CDR3. Germline CDR1 reads SGHKS; CDR2 reads YYEKEE (reference sequence). V lost 4 bases to trimming and J lost 5 bases, with 18 bases between them. The chain's CDR3 is CASSAYRDGVETQYF. DNA for the CDR3: TGTGCCAGCAGCGCCTACAGGGATGGTGTGGAGACCCAGTACTTC.

V gene TRBV5-1 combines with J gene TRBJ1-2; D possibly corresponds to TRBD1 (5 bases). CDR1 and CDR2 from the germline V gene are SGHRS and YFSETQ. This CDR3 comprises 15 residues. Between the trimmed V and J ends, which lost 2 bases and 7 bases, there was a span of 18 bases. CDR3 bases: TGCGCCAGCAGCTTCGGCATTCGGGGGTCGGGTGGCTACACCTTC. Translating gives CASSFGIRGSGGYTF.

J is TRBJ1-2 and V is TRBV12-3 or TRBV12-4, with D perhaps matching TRBD1 (5 bases). The CDR3 runs 13 residues. Trimming cost V 3 bases and J 5 bases, with 10 bases left between them. The CDR3 nucleotides are TGTGCCAGCAGTTTTGGGACTCCTTATGGCTACACCTTC. Protein product: CASSFGTPYGYTF.

This clone was detected only once. V and J are TRBV4-3 and TRBJ2-6, with 7 nucleotides matching TRBD2. The ends lost 1 base at V and 0 bases at J; junction bases unmatched: 3. Germline assignment: CDR1 LGHNA and CDR2 YSLEER. The CDR3 has 17 amino acids. The CDR3 DNA reads TGCGCCAGCAGCCAAGCTGGGGGGGGCTCTGGGGCCAACGTCCTGACTTTC. Its protein is CASSQAGGGSGANVLTF.

V usage is TRBV3-1 (or the pseudogene TRBV3-2) and J usage is TRBJ1-2; D is unclear. Trimming shortened V by 6 bases and J by 2 bases, and 13 bases separated the two germline ends. The CDR3 spans 14 residues. Germline V gene sequence: CDR1 LGHDT, CDR2 YNNKEL (reference sequence). The CDR3 is CASSHIVNNYGYTF. As DNA, the CDR3 is TGTGCCAGCAGTCATATAGTGAACAACTATGGCTACACCTTC.

The chain joins TRBV7-2 to TRBJ1-6; D is uncertain. CDR3 size: 12 residues. Between the trimmed V and J ends, which lost 5 bases and 9 bases, there was a span of 8 bases. Germline V gene sequence: CDR1 SGHTA, CDR2 FQGNSA. The CDR3 coding sequence is TGTGCCAGCAGCCCCGAGAGTTCACCCCTCCACTTT. Protein product: CASSPESSPLHF.

This rearrangement joins TRBV6-1 to TRBJ1-2, with D unresolved. Germline V gene data show CDR1 as MNHNS and CDR2 as SASEGT. This CDR3 is 16 amino acids long. V was pared by 2 bases and J by 1 base, with 14 bases between. CDR3 sequence reads: CASSETVRIVNYGYTF. DNA for the CDR3: TGTGCCAGCAGTGAAACTGTCAGGATAGTTAACTATGGCTACACCTTC.

This chain connects TRBV18 to TRBJ1-4; D gene ambiguous. The germline V gene encodes CDR1 KGHSH and CDR2 LQKENI. The ends were cut back, 3 bases at V and 0 bases at J, with 8 bases in the middle. The CDR3 spans 15 residues. The CDR3 loop is CASSPSYATNEKLFF. The CDR3 DNA reads TGTGCCAGCTCACCGAGTTATGCAACTAATGAAAAACTGTTTTTT.

The chain has TRBV19 and TRBJ2-7; a possible D gene is TRBD2 (7 bases). V lost 7 bases and J lost 3, with 19 bases in between. Germline V gene sequence: CDR1 LNHDA, CDR2 SQIVND (reference sequence). This CDR3 spans 15 amino acids. The CDR3 coding sequence is TGTGCCAGTAAAAGGGGGGGTGCAGGTATCTACGAGCAGTACTTC. Protein product: CASKRGGAGIYEQYF.

This clone was picked up a small number of times. The chain joins TRBV27 to TRBJ1-1; D gene unclear. This CDR3 spans 17 amino acids. The V and J ends lost 7 bases and 0 bases respectively, with 21 bases between them. CDR1 and CDR2 from the germline V gene are MNHEY and SMNVEV (reference sequence). The CDR3: CASTPIGVVEVNTEAFF. In DNA, the CDR3 is TGTGCCAGCACCCCTATAGGCGTGGTAGAGGTGAACACTGAAGCTTTCTTT.

V is TRBV19 and J is TRBJ1-1; 7 bases match TRBD1. CDR3 size: 13 residues. Germline CDR1 and CDR2: LNHDA and SQIVND (reference sequence). J was trimmed by 1 base and V by 6 bases; bases with no gene match: 2. The CDR3 DNA reads TGTGCCAGTAGCCGGACAGGGAACACTGAAGCTTTCTTT. It codes for CASSRTGNTEAFF.

J is TRBJ1-2 and V is TRBV13; 7 nucleotides agree with TRBD1. After removal of 4 bases from V and 4 bases from J, the junction contained 15 bases not matched to a gene. CDR3 size: 17 residues. Germline CDR1 is PRHDT and CDR2 is FYEKMQ (reference sequence). The CDR3 DNA follows: TGTGCCAGCAGCTCCCAGGGACAGAGGGAATCGTTCTATGGCTACACCTTC. Translated: CASSSQGQRESFYGYTF.